This T cell receptor (beta chain) stems from a study of T cells in Graves' hyperthyroidism and ophthalmopathy. The CDR3 length is 13 residues. The germline CDR1 and CDR2 sequences are DFQATT and SNEGSKA (reference sequence). The V and J ends lost 3 bases and 5 bases respectively, with 13 bases between them. It was RNA transcripts that yielded the amplified TCR beta CDR3 regions. An initial round of RT-PCR targeting the TCR CDR3 relied on the HTBI primer set. TCRdb independently ran MiXCR on the multiplex PCR reads; one entry per CDR3 protein. The repertoire consists of hundreds of thousands of distinct CDR3 sequences, with 35% to 45% occurring once and the leading ten covering 7.5% to 9.5%.

This TCR derives from a man between 18 and 29 years old with Graves' hyperthyroidism. Material for sequencing was blood. The chain carries TRBV20-1 and TRBJ2-5; D possibly uses TRBD1 or TRBD2 (5 bases each). CDR3 nucleotide sequence: TGCAGTGCTAGCAGGGACCGCCGGGAGACCCAGTACTTC. Its translation is CSASRDRRETQYF.